This T cell receptor (beta chain) was sequenced during a study of blood T cell repertoires in COVID-19. Study details: Spain, Italy and the United States supplied samples that represented acute and convalescent COVID-19. PBMCs, B-cell-depleted T cells, or T cells provided the cDNA or gDNA that made up the material.

Germline values: CDR1 SGHTA, CDR2 FQGNSA. The CDR3 is made up of 14 amino acids. V was clipped by 5 bases and J by 6 bases, with 16 bases between them. Sequencing used immunoSEQ multiplex PCR; TCRdb keeps in-frame clones, though not all of them. The sample carries 200,000 or so clones, over 75% recorded once. Sequences were obtained from peripheral blood. The clonotype originates from a human donor in a cohort sampled during active COVID-19. The chain combines TRBV7-2 with TRBJ1-1; D is possibly TRBD1 (5 bases). The CDR3, as DNA: TGTGCCAGCAGCCTCTCTTCAAGGGGCGCTGAAGCTTTCTTT. Protein product: CASSLSSRGAEAFF.